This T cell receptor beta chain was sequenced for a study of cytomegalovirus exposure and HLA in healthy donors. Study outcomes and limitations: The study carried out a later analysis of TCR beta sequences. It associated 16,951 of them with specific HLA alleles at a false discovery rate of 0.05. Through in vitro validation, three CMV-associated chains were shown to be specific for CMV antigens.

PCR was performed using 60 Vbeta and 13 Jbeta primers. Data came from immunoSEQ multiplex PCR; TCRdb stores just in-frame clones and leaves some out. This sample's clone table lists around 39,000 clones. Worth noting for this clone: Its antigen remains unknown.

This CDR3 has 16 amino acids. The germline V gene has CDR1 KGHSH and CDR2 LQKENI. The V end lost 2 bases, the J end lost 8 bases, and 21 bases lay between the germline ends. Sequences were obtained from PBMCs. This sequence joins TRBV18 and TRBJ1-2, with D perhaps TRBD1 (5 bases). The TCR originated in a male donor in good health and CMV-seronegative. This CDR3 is CASSPMSDSPGSGYTF. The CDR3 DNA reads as TGTGCCAGCTCACCAATGTCTGACAGCCCAGGTAGCGGCTACACCTTC.